The entry below gives a single T cell receptor (beta chain) sequence along with its context. The CDR3 length is 13 residues. Germline-derived CDR1 and CDR2 are SGHAT and FQDESV (reference sequence). Trimming stripped 6 bases from V and 7 bases from J, with 15 bases between. The time point denotes: baseline pretreatment blood. Indicated treatment: 15 Gy SBRT to primary tumor, nephrectomy 4 weeks later. Sequenced by immunoSEQ multiplex PCR; TCRdb stores in-frame clones only, minus some. Here the sample spans about 130,000 clones, roughly 90% being singletons. This sample stems from a study of radiation and T cells in renal cell carcinoma.

The chain recombines TRBV11-1 with TRBJ1-1, with D uncertain. The sequencing here drew on blood, taken from a patient whose treatment included radiotherapy and nephrectomy. This receptor was identified in a woman in her forties or fifties with renal cell carcinoma. This chain's CDR3 is CASSYSGEGEAFF. The DNA for the CDR3 is TGTGCCAGCAGTTACAGTGGGGAGGGTGAAGCTTTCTTT.